This TCR beta chain was identified during a study of shared clonotypes between healthy human individuals. Overall study findings and caveats: Enrolling few donors narrowed the genetic and exposure-history diversity that was represented.

On this clone itself: Antigen: not known. At one end, the junction sequence differs from germline, possibly due to a read error.

Clones were read by immunoSEQ multiplex PCR, and TCRdb kept only the in-frame ones, dropping some. Among some 1,600,000 clones listed, around 98% were seen once. The sequence came from a man younger than 45 in good health. Sequenced: naive CD4+ T cells sorted from blood. The subset: CD45RA+ positively selected.

The CDR3 here is CASTRQGTGFAF. Here the CDR3 DNA reads TGTGCCAGCACCCGACAGGGGACCGGGTTCGCTTTT. The chain links TRBV2 to TRBJ1-4; 8 bases line up with TRBD1. The length of the CDR3 is 12 residues. Germline CDR1 is SNHLY and CDR2 is FYNNEI.